The 17 T cell receptor beta chains presented below share a single source sample, sequenced in a study of technical replicates of blood from four donors. Libraries were prepared by immunoSEQ multiplex PCR; TCRdb keeps only in-frame clonotypes and omits some of them. The repertoire has 70,000 to 90,000 clones, roughly 94% of them found once; the top ten carry about 0.35%. Sequenced input: T cells isolated from PBMCs. All receptors derive from a human donor in good health.

Written as DNA, the CDR3 is TGTGCCAGCAGCTCAGCCTACGAGCAGTACTTC. Translating gives CASSSAYEQYF. The V call is TRBV5-4, the J call TRBJ2-7; D remains ambiguous. The CDR3 covers 11 residues. CDR1 is SGHNT and CDR2 is YYREEE in the germline V gene (reference sequence). The ends were cut back, 3 bases at V and 2 bases at J, with 3 bases in the middle.

The chain is built from TRBV4-3 and TRBJ2-3, with 12 bases matching TRBD2. After removal of 4 bases from V and 2 bases from J, the junction contained 4 bases not matched to a gene. The length of the CDR3 is 16 residues. Germline V gene sequence: CDR1 LGHNA, CDR2 YSLEER. The CDR3 spells CASSRRLAGDTDTQYF. The CDR3 bases are TGCGCCAGCAGCCGCCGACTAGCGGGAGACACAGATACGCAGTATTTT.

The chain is built from TRBV19 and TRBJ1-5; perhaps TRBD1 as D (6 bases). Germline CDR1 LNHDA, CDR2 SQIVND (reference sequence). V was shortened by 3 bases and J by 7 bases, with 19 bases between the two germline ends. The CDR3 spans 16 residues. The DNA for the CDR3 is TGTGCCAGTAGTATTGAATACGGGGACAATAAGCAGCCCCAGCATTTT. Its translation: CASSIEYGDNKQPQHF.

The rearrangement uses TRBV30 and TRBJ1-1; D call uncertain. Per the germline V gene, CDR1 is GTSNPN and CDR2 is SVGIG (reference sequence). V was shortened by 0 bases and J by 1 base, with 6 bases between the two germline ends. The CDR3 has 13 residues. CDR3 residues: CAWSVNRNTEAFF. The CDR3 DNA reads as TGTGCCTGGAGTGTTAACAGGAACACTGAAGCTTTCTTT.

This clone was detected only once. The chain uses TRBV10-3 and TRBJ2-7, with 11 bases identical to TRBD2. The CDR3 contains 15 residues. Germline V gene data show CDR1 as ENHRY and CDR2 as SYGVKD. J was trimmed by 3 bases and V by 0 bases; bases with no gene match: 1. CDR3: CAISESTSGSYEQYF. In nucleotides, the CDR3 is TGTGCCATCAGTGAGTCTACTAGCGGGAGCTACGAGCAGTACTTC.

The V and J genes are TRBV5-1 and TRBJ2-3; D perhaps matches TRBD1 (5 bases). Trimming removed 5 bases from V and 0 bases from J, with 10 bases in between. Germline CDR1 and CDR2: SGHRS and YFSETQ. The CDR3 has 14 residues. Written as DNA, the CDR3 is TGCGCCAGCAGTAGGACATCTAGCACAGATACGCAGTATTTT. This encodes CASSRTSSTDTQYF.

This chain joins TRBV29-1 and TRBJ2-7; the D gene is possibly TRBD1 (6 bases). This CDR3 contains 13 residues. Trimming pared 4 bases from V and 4 bases from J, leaving 14 bases between. Germline V gene sequence: CDR1 SQVTM, CDR2 ANQGSEA. CDR3 sequence (DNA): TGCAGCGTTGGCGTAATACAGGGATACGAGCAGTACTTC. Amino acids: CSVGVIQGYEQYF.

The rearrangement uses TRBV13 and TRBJ1-2; the D gene is possibly TRBD1 (5 bases). Trimming took off 1 base at V and 10 bases at J, with 10 bases between the two ends. The CDR3 spans 12 residues. Germline V gene sequence: CDR1 PRHDT, CDR2 FYEKMQ (reference sequence). CDR3 nucleotide sequence: TGTGCCAGCAGCTTAGCTGGGGCCGACTACACCTTC. Encoded protein: CASSLAGADYTF.

This chain connects TRBV10-3 to TRBJ1-6; D ambiguous. This CDR3 region has 15 residues. Germline assignment: CDR1 ENHRY and CDR2 SYGVKD. Trimming took off 9 bases at V and 12 bases at J, with 24 bases between the two ends. The CDR3 region has the DNA TGTGCCATTTCGACGGAGGGTATGGTAGGTGGACCCCTCCACTTT. Protein: CAISTEGMVGGPLHF.

This clone was observed a few times. The chain couples TRBV14 to TRBJ1-3; D is ambiguous. CDR1 is SGHDN and CDR2 is FVKESK in the germline V gene. There are 13 residues in the CDR3. Trimming stripped 1 base from V and 3 bases from J, with 4 bases between. The CDR3, as DNA: TGTGCCAGCAGCCAAGGTCTTGGAAACACCATATATTTT. Amino acid sequence: CASSQGLGNTIYF.

J is TRBJ2-7 and V is TRBV2; possible D gene TRBD1, 6 bases. CDR3 length equals 13 residues. The V and J ends lost 8 bases and 2 bases respectively, with 13 bases between them. Germline CDR1 is SNHLY and CDR2 is FYNNEI. The CDR3 loop reads CASRQDLPYEQYF. Written as DNA, the CDR3 is TGTGCCAGCCGACAGGACCTACCCTACGAGCAGTACTTC.

The V and J genes are TRBV19 and TRBJ2-2; D unresolved. The CDR3 is made up of 12 amino acids. Deletions cut 6 bases from V and 6 bases from J, with 8 bases between. Germline assignment: CDR1 LNHDA and CDR2 SQIVND (reference sequence). DNA of the CDR3: TGTGCCAGTAGCTTATACTCCGGGGAGCTGTTTTTT. Translation gives CASSLYSGELFF.

The CDR3 is CSVAASGELFF. The CDR3, as DNA: TGCAGCGTTGCAGCGTCCGGGGAGCTGTTTTTT. The chain recombines TRBV29-1 with TRBJ2-2; D remains unclear. Looked up from germline, CDR1 is SQVTM and CDR2 is ANQGSEA. Deletions cut 4 bases from V and 6 bases from J, with 6 bases between. The CDR3 has 11 amino acids.

As to this clone: A read error may account for a junction end that differs from germline. The chain is built from TRBV18 and TRBJ1-2, with TRBD1 identical over 7 bases. Germline CDR1 and CDR2: KGHSH and LQKENI. The CDR3 spans 14 residues. The CDR3 is CASSPGTDNYGYTF. In DNA, the CDR3 is TGTGCCAGCTCACCCGGGACAGACAACTACGGCTACACCTTC.

The chain combines TRBV6-5 with TRBJ2-3; 15 bases agree with TRBD2. Per the germline V gene, CDR1 is MNHEY and CDR2 is SVGAGI. The CDR3 sequence is 15 residues long. V trimming: 8 bases; J trimming: 10 bases; junction bases outside the gene matches: 10. The CDR3 sequence: CASLGLAGGFEAQYF. The CDR3 nucleotides are TGTGCCAGCCTCGGACTAGCGGGAGGGTTCGAAGCGCAGTATTTT.

This chain links TRBV21-1 with TRBJ1-2; TRBD1, the D gene given by the table, was not confirmed from the DNA. TRBV21-1 counts as a pseudogene. CDR3 length equals 15 residues. The CDR3 reads CASSKARTGRLGYTF. The CDR3 DNA reads TGTGCCAGCAGCAAAGCCAGGACAGGCCGTCTAGGCTACACCTTC.

The rearrangement uses TRBV7-9 and TRBJ1-2; 7 nucleotides match TRBD1. Germline CDR1 SEHNR, CDR2 FQNEAQ (reference sequence). Trimming cost V 5 bases and J 5 bases; bases outside gene matches: 17. The CDR3 is 17 amino acids. In DNA form, the CDR3 reads TGTGCCAGCAGCCCTCCCCGACAGGGCCGGCCCTCTTATGGCTACACCTTC. Translation: CASSPPRQGRPSYGYTF.